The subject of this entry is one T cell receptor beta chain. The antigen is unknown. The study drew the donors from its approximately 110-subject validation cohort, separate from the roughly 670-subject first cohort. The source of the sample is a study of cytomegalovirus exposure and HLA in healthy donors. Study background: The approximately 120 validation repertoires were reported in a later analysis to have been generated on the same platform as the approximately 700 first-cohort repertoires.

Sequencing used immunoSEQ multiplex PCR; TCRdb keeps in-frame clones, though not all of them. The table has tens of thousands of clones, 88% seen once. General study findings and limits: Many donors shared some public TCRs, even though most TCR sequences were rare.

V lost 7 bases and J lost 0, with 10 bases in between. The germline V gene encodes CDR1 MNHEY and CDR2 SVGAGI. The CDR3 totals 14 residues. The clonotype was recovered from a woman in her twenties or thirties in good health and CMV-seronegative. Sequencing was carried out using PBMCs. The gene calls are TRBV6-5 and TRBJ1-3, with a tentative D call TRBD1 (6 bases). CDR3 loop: CASKQGASGNTIYF. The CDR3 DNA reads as TGTGCCAGCAAACAGGGTGCCTCTGGAAACACCATATATTTT.